The clone carrying this TCR beta chain was detected a few times. Its antigen is not identified. CDR3 size: 15 residues. Germline V gene sequence: CDR1 LNHDA, CDR2 SQIVND (reference sequence). Unmatched junction bases numbered 8, after V lost 6 bases and J lost 4 bases. This entry belongs to a study of T cells after yellow fever vaccination. Looking at the study overall: Fractions with few cells were prepared using SMART-Seq v4 Ultra Low Input. The study, taken as a whole, reports: At under 98% for CD4 and 70% to 90% for CD8, most primary-vaccination clones showed up again after the booster. A faster peak, day 5 versus 15, was reached by the weaker secondary response.

TCRdb analysed the 5' RACE reads with MiXCR anew, one entry per CDR3 protein. The sample has approximately 120,000 distinct CDR3 sequences, approximately 8.4% seen once. The receptor's source is a man between 18 and 35 years old who received the YFV17D yellow fever vaccine. The V call is TRBV19, the J call TRBJ2-1; TRBD1 matches at 8 bases. Specimen: CD8+ T cells sorted from PBMCs, collected on the day of the yellow fever booster vaccination. For the CDR3, the DNA is TGTGCCAGTAGACTGGACAGGGAAGTTTACAATGAGCAGTTCTTC. It codes for CASRLDREVYNEQFF.